This T cell receptor beta chain appears in the sequencing data of a study of cytomegalovirus exposure and HLA in healthy donors. Overall study results and limits: Across donors, sequencing depth was assumed by presence/absence analyses to be roughly uniform.

PCR used 60 Vbeta primers and 13 Jbeta primers. TCRdb keeps only in-frame clones here, not all; method: immunoSEQ multiplex PCR. Its listing shows 110,000 to 150,000 clones. Donors counted as nominally healthy when sampled, yet unrecorded immune exposures were likely. A remark on this clone: No antigen is known for it.

V was cut by 8 bases and J by 2 bases, with 15 bases left in between. Germline values: CDR1 MNHEY, CDR2 SVGAGI. There are 14 residues in the CDR3. Sequences were obtained from PBMCs. The chain couples TRBV6-5 to TRBJ1-2; D is perhaps TRBD1 (6 bases). This clonotype originated in a male donor in good health and CMV-seronegative. CDR3 sequence reads: CASSETGINYGYTF. In DNA form, the CDR3 reads TGTGCCAGCTCCGAAACAGGGATCAACTATGGCTACACCTTC.